One T cell receptor (beta chain) is described in this entry. This specimen belongs to a study of control samples from healthy donors and cancer patients. Between the trimmed V and J ends, which lost 1 base and 13 bases, there was a span of 20 bases. The CDR3 is made up of 15 amino acids. CDR1 is SEHNR, CDR2 FQNEAQ, per germline (reference sequence). Sequencing was performed with immunoSEQ multiplex PCR; in TCRdb, only in-frame clones are kept and a portion is missing. This table has about 160,000 clones, 92% appearing once. The specimen was blood. The J gene is TRBJ2-1, the V gene TRBV7-9; D is possibly TRBD1 (5 bases). The TCR sequence derives from a woman between 25 and 40 years old in good health. The CDR3 protein is CASSLGLGQVLVQFF. CDR3 coding DNA: TGTGCCAGCAGCTTAGGCCTAGGACAAGTTCTCGTCCAGTTCTTC.